This T cell receptor beta chain is from a study of PD-L1 blockade in urothelial cancer. Looking at the study overall: Blood was analyzed 3 weeks (second dose) and 6 weeks after treatment start. Blood yielded a median of approximately 140,000 T cells per sample.

Libraries were prepared by immunoSEQ multiplex PCR; TCRdb keeps only in-frame clonotypes and omits some of them. The sample carries about 84,000 clones, 85% to 95% recorded once. V dropped 4 bases and J dropped 3; count of bases not matched to a gene: 9. The CDR3 consists of 15 residues. The germline V gene has CDR1 SNHLY and CDR2 FYNNEI. A note on this clone: Its antigen is unknown.

Study results and limitations: Durable-benefit patients showed greater tumor-associated blood clone expansion at 3 weeks.

V and J are TRBV2 and TRBJ2-7, with 7 bases fitting TRBD2. This receptor was obtained from a man aged 55 to 70 with urothelial cancer. The sequences come from PBMCs, collected around atezolizumab (anti-PD-L1) treatment. In nucleotides, the CDR3 is TGTGCCAGCAGTGTAGTGAGCGGGGCCAACTACGAGCAGTACTTC. This translates into CASSVVSGANYEQYF. Based on the CDR3 plus reference TRBV2 and TRBJ2-7, the full variable domain is EPEVTQTPSHQVTQMGQEVILRCVPISNHLYFYWYRQILGQKVEFLVSFYNNEISEKSEIFDDQFSVERPDGSNFTLKIRSTKLEDSAMYFCASSVVSGANYEQYFGPGTRLTVT.